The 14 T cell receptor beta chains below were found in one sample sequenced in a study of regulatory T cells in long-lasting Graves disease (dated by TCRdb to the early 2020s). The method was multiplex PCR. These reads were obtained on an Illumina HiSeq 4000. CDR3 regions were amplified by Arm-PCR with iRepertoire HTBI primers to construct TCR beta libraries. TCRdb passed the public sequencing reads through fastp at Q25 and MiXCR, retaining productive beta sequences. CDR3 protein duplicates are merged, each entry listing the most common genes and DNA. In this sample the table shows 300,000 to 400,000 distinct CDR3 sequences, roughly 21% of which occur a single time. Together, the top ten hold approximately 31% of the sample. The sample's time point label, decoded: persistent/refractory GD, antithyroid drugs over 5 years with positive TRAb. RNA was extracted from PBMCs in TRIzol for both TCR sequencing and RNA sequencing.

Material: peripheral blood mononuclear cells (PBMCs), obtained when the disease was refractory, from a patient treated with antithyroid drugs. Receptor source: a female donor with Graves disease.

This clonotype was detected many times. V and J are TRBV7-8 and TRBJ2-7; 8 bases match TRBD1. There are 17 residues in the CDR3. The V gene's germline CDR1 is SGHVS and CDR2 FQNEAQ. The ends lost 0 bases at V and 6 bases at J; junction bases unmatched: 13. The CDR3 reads CASSLADRAGPYVEQYF. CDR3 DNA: TGTGCCAGCAGCTTAGCGGACAGGGCGGGTCCGTATGTCGAGCAGTACTTC.

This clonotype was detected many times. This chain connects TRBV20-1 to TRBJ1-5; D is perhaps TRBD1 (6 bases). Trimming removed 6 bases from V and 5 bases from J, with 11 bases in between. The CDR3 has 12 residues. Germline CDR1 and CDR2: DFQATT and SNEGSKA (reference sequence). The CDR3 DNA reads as TGCAGTGCGGCTAAGGGGGATCAGCCCCAGCATTTT. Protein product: CSAAKGDQPQHF.

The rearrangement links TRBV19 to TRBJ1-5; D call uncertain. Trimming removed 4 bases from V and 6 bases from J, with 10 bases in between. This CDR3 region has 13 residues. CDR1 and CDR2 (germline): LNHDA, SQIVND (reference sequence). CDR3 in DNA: TGTGCCAGTAGTACGGATCAAGTTCAGCCCCAGCATTTT. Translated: CASSTDQVQPQHF.

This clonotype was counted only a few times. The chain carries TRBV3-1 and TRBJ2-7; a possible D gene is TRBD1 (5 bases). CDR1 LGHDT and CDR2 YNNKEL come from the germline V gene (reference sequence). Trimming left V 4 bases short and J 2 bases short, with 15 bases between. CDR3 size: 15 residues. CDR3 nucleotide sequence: TGTGCCAGCAGCCCAGTCAGGGTTACGACCTACGAGCAGTACTTC. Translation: CASSPVRVTTYEQYF.

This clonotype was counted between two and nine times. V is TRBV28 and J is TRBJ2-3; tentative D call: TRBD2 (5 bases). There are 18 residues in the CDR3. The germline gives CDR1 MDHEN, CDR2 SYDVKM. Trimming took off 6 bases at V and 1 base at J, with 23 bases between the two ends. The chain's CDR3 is CASSPLEADLSRTDTQYF. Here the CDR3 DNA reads TGTGCCAGCAGCCCCTTGGAGGCAGACCTATCCCGCACAGATACGCAGTATTTT.

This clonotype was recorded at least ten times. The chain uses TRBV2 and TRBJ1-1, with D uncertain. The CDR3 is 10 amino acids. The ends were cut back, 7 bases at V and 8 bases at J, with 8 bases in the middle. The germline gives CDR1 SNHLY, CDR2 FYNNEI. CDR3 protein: CASMGGEAFF. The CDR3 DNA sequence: TGTGCCAGCATGGGAGGGGAAGCTTTCTTT.

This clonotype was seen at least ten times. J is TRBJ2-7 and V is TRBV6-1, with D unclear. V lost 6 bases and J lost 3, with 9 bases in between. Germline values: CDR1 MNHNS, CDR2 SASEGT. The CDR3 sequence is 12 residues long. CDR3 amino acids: CASRDSFYEQYF. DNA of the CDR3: TGTGCCAGCAGGGATAGTTTCTACGAGCAGTACTTC.

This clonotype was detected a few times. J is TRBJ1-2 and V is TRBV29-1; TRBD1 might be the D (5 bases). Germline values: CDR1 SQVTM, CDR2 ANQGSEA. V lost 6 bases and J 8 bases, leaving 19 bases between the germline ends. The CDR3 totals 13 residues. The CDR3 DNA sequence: TGCAGCGTGACGGGGGTGGCTCTGGAGGGCTACACCTTC. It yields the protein CSVTGVALEGYTF.

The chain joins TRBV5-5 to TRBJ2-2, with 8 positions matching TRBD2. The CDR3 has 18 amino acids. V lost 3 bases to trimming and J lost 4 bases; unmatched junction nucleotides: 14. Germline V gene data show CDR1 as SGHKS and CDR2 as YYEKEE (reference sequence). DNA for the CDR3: TGTGCCAGCAGCTCGAGACTAGCGAGCTCCGGGGGCACCGGGGAGCTGTTTTTT. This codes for CASSSRLASSGGTGELFF.

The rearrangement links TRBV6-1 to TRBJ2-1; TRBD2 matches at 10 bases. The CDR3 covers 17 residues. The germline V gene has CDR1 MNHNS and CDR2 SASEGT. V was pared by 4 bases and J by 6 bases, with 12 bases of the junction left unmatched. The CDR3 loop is CASSATPGTSASNEQFF. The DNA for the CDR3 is TGTGCCAGCAGTGCGACCCCCGGGACTAGCGCTTCCAATGAGCAGTTCTTC.

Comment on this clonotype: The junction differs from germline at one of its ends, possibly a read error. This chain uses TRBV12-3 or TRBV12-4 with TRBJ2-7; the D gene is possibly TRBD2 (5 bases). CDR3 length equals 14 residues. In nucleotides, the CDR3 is TGTGCCAGCTCACCATACGGGATTCCCTACAAGCAGTACTTC. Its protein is CASSPYGIPYKQYF.

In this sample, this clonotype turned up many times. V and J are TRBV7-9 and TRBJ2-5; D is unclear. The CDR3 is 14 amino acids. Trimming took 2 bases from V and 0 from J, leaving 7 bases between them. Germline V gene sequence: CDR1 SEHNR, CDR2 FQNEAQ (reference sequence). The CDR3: CASSLHENQETQYF. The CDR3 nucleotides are TGTGCCAGCAGCTTACATGAGAACCAAGAGACCCAGTACTTC.

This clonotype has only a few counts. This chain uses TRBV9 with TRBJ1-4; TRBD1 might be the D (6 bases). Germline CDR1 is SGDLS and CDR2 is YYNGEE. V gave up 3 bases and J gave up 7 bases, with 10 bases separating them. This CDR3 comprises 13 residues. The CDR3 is CASSAGVSEKLFF. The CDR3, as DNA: TGTGCCAGCAGCGCAGGGGTTAGTGAAAAACTGTTTTTT.

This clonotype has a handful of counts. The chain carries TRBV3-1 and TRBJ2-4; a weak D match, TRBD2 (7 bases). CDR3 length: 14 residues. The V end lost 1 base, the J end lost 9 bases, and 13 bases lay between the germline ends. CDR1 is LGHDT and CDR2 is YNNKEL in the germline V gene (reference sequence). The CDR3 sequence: CASSQVRGAGIQYF. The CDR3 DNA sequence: TGTGCCAGCAGCCAAGTTCGGGGGGCTGGCATTCAGTACTTC.